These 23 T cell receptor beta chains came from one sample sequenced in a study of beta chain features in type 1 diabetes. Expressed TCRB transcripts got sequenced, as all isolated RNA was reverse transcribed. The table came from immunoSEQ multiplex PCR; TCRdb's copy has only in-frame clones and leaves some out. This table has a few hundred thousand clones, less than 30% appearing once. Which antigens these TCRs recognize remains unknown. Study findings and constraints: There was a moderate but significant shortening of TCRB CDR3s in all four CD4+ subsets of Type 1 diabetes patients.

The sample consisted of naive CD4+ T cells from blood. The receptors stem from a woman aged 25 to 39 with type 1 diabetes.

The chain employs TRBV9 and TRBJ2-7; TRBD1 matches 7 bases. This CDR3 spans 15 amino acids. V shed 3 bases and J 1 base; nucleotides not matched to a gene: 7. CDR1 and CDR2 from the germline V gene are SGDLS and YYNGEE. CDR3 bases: TGTGCCAGCAGCGCATCCGGGACAGCTTCCTACGAGCAGTACTTC. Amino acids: CASSASGTASYEQYF.

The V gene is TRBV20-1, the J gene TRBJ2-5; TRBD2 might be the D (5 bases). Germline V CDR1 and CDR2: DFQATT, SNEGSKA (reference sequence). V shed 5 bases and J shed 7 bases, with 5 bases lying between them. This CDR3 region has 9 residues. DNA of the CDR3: TGCAGTGCTGAGGGGACCCAGTACTTC. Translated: CSAEGTQYF.

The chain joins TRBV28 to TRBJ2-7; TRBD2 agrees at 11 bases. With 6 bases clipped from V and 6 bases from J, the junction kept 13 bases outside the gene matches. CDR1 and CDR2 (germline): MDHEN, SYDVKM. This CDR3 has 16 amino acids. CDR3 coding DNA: TGTGCCAGCAGCCCCGACCTACTAGCGGGAGTTACCGAGCAGTACTTC. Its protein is CASSPDLLAGVTEQYF.

The CDR3 is CASSLVSGGAGNEQFF. CDR3 in DNA: TGTGCCAGCAGCTTAGTGTCAGGGGGCGCGGGGAATGAGCAGTTCTTC. The rearrangement links TRBV11-3 to TRBJ2-1, with 8 bases identical to TRBD1. This CDR3 has 16 amino acids. The V gene end was trimmed by 1 base and the J gene end by 7 bases; junction bases not matched to a gene: 9. Germline V CDR1 and CDR2: SGHNT, YENEEA.

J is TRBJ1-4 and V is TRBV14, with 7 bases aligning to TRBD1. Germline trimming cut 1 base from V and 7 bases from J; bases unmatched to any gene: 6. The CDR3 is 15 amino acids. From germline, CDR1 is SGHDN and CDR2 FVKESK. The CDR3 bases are TGTGCCAGCAGCCAAGTAAGGGGGCGCGGTGAAAAACTGTTTTTT. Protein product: CASSQVRGRGEKLFF.

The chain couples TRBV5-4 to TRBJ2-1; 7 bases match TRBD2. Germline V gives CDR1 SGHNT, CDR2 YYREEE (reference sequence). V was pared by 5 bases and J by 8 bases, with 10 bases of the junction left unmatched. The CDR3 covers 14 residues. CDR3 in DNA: TGTGCCAGCAGTTTGAGACTAGCCTCCGATGAGCAGTTCTTC. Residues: CASSLRLASDEQFF.

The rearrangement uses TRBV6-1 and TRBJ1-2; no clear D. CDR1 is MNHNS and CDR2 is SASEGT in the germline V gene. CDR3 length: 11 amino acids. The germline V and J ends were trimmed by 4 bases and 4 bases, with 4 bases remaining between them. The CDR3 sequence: CASSVIYGYTF. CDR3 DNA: TGTGCCAGCAGTGTTATCTATGGCTACACCTTC.

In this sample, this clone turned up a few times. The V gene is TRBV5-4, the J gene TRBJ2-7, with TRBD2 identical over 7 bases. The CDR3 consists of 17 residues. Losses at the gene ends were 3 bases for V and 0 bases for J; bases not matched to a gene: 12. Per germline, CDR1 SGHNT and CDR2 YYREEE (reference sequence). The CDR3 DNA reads TGTGCCAGCAGCTCGGCCTCTACTAGCGTCGACTCCTACGAGCAGTACTTC. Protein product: CASSSASTSVDSYEQYF.

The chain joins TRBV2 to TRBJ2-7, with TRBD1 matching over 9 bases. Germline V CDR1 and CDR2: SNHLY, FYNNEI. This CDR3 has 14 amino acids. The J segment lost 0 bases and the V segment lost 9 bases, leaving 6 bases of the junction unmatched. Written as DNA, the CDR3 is TGTGCCAGTTTTCGGGACAGGGTCTCCTACGAGCAGTACTTC. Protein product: CASFRDRVSYEQYF. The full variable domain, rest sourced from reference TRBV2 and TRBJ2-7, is EPEVTQTPSHQVTQMGQEVILRCVPISNHLYFYWYRQILGQKVEFLVSFYNNEISEKSEIFDDQFSVERPDGSNFTLKIRSTKLEDSAMYFCASFRDRVSYEQYFGPGTRLTVT.

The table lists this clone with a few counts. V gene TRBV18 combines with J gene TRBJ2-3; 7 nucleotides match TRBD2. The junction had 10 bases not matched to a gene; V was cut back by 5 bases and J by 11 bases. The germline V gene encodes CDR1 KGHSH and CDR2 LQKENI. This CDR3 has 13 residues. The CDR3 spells CASSTTASGMQYF. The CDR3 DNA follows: TGTGCCAGCTCAACCACGGCTAGCGGAATGCAGTATTTT. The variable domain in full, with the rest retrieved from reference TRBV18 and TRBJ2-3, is NAGVMQNPRHLVRRRGQEARLRCSPMKGHSHVYWYRQLPEEGLKFMVYLQKENIIDESGMPKERFSAEFPKEGPSILRIQQVVRGDSAAYFCASSTTASGMQYFGPGTRLTVL.

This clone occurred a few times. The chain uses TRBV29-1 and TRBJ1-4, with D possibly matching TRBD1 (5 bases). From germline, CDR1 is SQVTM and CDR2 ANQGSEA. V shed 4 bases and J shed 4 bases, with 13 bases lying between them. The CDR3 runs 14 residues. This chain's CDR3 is CSVGGAAFNEKLFF. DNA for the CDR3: TGCAGCGTTGGCGGGGCAGCCTTTAATGAAAAACTGTTTTTT.

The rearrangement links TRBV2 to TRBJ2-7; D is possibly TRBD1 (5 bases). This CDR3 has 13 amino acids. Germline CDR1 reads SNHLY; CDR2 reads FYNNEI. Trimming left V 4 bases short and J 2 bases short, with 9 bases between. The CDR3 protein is CASSAGWTYEQYF. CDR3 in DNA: TGTGCCAGCAGTGCAGGGTGGACCTACGAGCAGTACTTC.

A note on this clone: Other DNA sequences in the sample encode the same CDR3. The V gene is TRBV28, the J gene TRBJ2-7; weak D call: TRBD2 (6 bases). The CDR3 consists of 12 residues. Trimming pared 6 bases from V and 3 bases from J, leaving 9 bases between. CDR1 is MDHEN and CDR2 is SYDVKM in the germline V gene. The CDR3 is CASSPAGYEQYF. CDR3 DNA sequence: TGTGCCAGCAGCCCAGCGGGCTACGAGCAGTACTTC.

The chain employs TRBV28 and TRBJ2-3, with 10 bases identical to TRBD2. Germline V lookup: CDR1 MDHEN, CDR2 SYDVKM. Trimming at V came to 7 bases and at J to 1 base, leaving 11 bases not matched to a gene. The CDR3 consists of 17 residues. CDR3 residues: CASTLAGAVLGTDTQYF. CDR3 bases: TGTGCCAGCACTCTAGCGGGAGCCGTTTTAGGCACAGATACGCAGTATTTT.

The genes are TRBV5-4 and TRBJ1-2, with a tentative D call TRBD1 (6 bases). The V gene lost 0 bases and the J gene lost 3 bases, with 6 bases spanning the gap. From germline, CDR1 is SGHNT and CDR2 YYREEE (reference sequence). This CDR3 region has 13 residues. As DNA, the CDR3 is TGTGCCAGCAGCTTGGACAGGGACTATGGCTACACCTTC. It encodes CASSLDRDYGYTF.

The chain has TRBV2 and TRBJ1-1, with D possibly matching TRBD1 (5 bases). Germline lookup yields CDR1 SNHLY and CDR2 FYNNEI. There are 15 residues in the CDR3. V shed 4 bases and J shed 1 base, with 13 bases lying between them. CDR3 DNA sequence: TGTGCCAGCAGTGGCAAAGGGGCAAGGAACACTGAAGCTTTCTTT. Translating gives CASSGKGARNTEAFF.

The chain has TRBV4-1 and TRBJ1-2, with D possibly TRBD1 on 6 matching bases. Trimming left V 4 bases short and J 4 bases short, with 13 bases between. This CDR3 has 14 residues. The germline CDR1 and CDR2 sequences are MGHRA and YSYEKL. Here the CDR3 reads CASSRPTGPYGYTF. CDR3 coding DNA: TGCGCCAGCAGCCGCCCCACAGGGCCCTATGGCTACACCTTC.

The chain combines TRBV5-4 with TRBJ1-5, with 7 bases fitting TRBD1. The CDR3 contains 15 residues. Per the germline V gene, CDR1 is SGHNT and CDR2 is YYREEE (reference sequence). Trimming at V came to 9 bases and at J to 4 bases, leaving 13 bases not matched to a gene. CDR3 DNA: TGTGCCACCAGGATTTTCGGGGACAGAAATCAGCCCCAGCATTTT. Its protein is CATRIFGDRNQPQHF.

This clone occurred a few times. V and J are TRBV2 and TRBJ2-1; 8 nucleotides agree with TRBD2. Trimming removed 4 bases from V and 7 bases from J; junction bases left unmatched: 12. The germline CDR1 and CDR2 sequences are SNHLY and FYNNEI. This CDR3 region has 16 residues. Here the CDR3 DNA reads TGTGCCAGCAGTGGGACGGGAGGGCCCCAACGGAATGAGCAGTTCTTC. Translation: CASSGTGGPQRNEQFF.

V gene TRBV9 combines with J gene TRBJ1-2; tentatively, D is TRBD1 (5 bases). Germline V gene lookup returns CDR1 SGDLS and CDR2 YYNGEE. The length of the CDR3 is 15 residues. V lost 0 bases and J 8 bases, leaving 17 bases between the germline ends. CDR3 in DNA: TGTGCCAGCAGCGTAGACACCGGGACTATCGAGGGCTACACCTTC. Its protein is CASSVDTGTIEGYTF.

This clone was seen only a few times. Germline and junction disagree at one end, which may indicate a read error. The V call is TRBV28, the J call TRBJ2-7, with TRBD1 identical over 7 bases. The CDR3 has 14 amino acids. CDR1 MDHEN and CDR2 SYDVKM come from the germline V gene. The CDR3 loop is CASSLGSTGEKRNF. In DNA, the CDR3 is TGTGCCAGCAGTTTAGGTTCTACAGGGGAAAAACGGAACTTC.

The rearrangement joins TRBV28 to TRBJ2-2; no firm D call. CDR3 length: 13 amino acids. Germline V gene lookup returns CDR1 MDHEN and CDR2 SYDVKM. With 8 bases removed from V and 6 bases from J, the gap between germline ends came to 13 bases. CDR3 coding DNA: TGTGCCAGCCAGTTTATGGGCTCCGGGGAGCTGTTTTTT. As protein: CASQFMGSGELFF. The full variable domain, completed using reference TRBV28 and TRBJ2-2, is DVKVTQSSRYLVKRTGEKVFLECVQDMDHENMFWYRQDPGLGLRLIYFSYDVKMKEKGDIPEGYSVSREKKERFSLILESASTNQTSMYLCASQFMGSGELFFGEGSRLTVL.

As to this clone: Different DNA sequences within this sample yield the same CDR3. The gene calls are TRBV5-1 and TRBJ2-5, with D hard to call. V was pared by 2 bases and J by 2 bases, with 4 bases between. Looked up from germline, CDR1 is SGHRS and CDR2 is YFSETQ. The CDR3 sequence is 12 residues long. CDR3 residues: CASSLLQETQYF. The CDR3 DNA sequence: TGCGCCAGCAGCTTACTTCAAGAGACCCAGTACTTC.